The TCR beta chain under discussion was sequenced for a study of immune heterogeneity within non-small cell lung tumors. Turning to the study itself: The tumors comprised several squamous cell carcinomas, some 10 non-squamous carcinomas and 1 not otherwise specified.

Findings of the study overall: Identical dominant CDR3 beta clonotypes recurred among a patient's tumor sites, alongside site-unique high-frequency clones. High-frequency T-cell receptor beta clonotypes differed largely between individual patients.

In its sample, this clonotype was seen a few times. Its antigen is currently unknown. Using 32 V and 13 J primers, multiplex PCR amplified TCR beta CDR3. TCRdb itself ran the multiplex PCR reads through MiXCR, one entry per CDR3 protein. The table records about 15,000 distinct CDR3 sequences, approximately 30% of them present only once. For each sample, template was 600 ng of bulk tumor genomic DNA. Several far-apart biopsies were taken per primary tumor during surgery. Untreated, newly diagnosed non-small cell lung cancer patients underwent curative surgery. The donors had newly diagnosed non-small cell lung cancer and underwent surgery intended to cure it. CDR3 length: 14 amino acids. Trimming took 6 bases from V and 6 from J; bases not matched to a gene: 4. Germline V gives CDR1 MNHNS, CDR2 SASEGT.

The gene calls are TRBV6-1 and TRBJ1-6; 8 nucleotides match TRBD1. The sample comprised lung tumor tissue. The sequence was obtained from a woman between 50 and 59 years old with non-small cell lung cancer. Written as DNA, the CDR3 is TGTGCCAGCAGACCAGGGGGCCGTAATTCACCCCTCCACTTT. Its protein product is CASRPGGRNSPLHF.